This TCR beta chain was sequenced for a study of TIL therapy for anti-PD-1-resistant metastatic lung cancer. This was the immunoSEQ v3 assay. Profiled with immunoSEQ multiplex PCR; TCRdb holds only in-frame clones, not every one. The sample holds 95,000 or so clones, around 71% seen once. Trimming at V came to 3 bases and at J to 1 base, leaving 9 bases not matched to a gene. The length of the CDR3 is 18 residues. CDR1 is MNHEY, CDR2 SMNVEV, per germline (reference sequence). Time point denoted: pre-treatment sample, taken before nivolumab and TIL therapy. Pleural nodules or supraclavicular lymph nodes made up most of the excised metastases sampled.

The chain links TRBV27 to TRBJ2-6; 7 positions agree with TRBD1. The input for sequencing was tumor tissue, taken at baseline. The source of this sequence is a person between 25 and 79 years old with non-small cell lung cancer. CDR3 nucleotides: TGTGCCAGCAGTTTGAGGGGACAGATCCTATCTGGGGCCAACGTCCTGACTTTC. Translating gives CASSLRGQILSGANVLTF.